This is a list of T cell receptor beta chains from one sample in a study of blood T cell repertoires in COVID-19. The data were produced by immunoSEQ multiplex PCR, yet TCRdb's version contains in-frame clones alone and is incomplete. Of about 210,000 clones detected, approximately 85% appear once; the ten largest clones hold 6.5% to 9%. The sample consisted of peripheral blood. All receptors derive from a woman aged 50 to 60 with active or convalescent COVID-19. The conserved cysteine and the conserved F or W are not part of the CDR3 here. Not every row has a clone size; where given, it reads once, few, many or a size class.

v_gene	abundance	j_gene	CDR3aa
TRBV6-5	NA	TRBJ1-3	ASSYSSVSGNTIY
TRBV12-3/TRBV12-4	NA	TRBJ1-5	ATSTRGNQPQH
TRBV5-4	NA	TRBJ2-2	ASSLGQFTGELF
TRBV6-2/TRBV6-3	NA	TRBJ2-5	ASSSGPARAETQY
TRBV5-1	NA	TRBJ2-3	ASSPYSGASTDTQY
TRBV7-9	few	TRBJ2-1	ASSLGVSGGRARYEQF
TRBV28	NA	TRBJ2-3	ASSYRVADTQY
TRBV15	NA	TRBJ2-3	ATSKGTSADTQY
TRBV6-5	NA	TRBJ1-5	ASSSPTAGSNQPQH
TRBV5-1	NA	TRBJ1-1	ASSLSGRGTEAF
TRBV2	NA	TRBJ1-1	ALAGVMNTEAF
TRBV5-1	NA	TRBJ1-4	ASSYRGPANEKLF
TRBV25-1	NA	TRBJ1-2	ASSDKSRGYT
TRBV24-1	NA	TRBJ2-1	ATAFSGGTYNEQF
TRBV6-4	NA	TRBJ2-2	ASSAGQAPTGELF
TRBV10-3	NA	TRBJ2-4	AISDRGSSQNIQY
TRBV29-1	NA	TRBJ2-1	SVLPYNEQF
TRBV6-5	once	TRBJ1-4	ASSLQGGANEKLF
TRBV28	NA	TRBJ1-2	ASSLKGAGQGGGYT
TRBV3-1/TRBV3-2	NA	TRBJ1-1	ASSHRERGRNTEAF
TRBV27	NA	TRBJ1-6	ASSLSGGPLH
TRBV15	NA	TRBJ2-5	ATSRGGDLETQY
TRBV29-1	NA	TRBJ2-2	SGTRAQNTGELF
TRBV30	few	TRBJ2-7	AWSKAHGSYEQY
TRBV7-9	few	TRBJ2-1	ASSLPVGNYNEQF
TRBV5-1	NA	TRBJ1-6	ASRDGVDSPLH
TRBV24-1	NA	TRBJ1-4	ATSDLQFGGGALTNEKLF
TRBV11-2	NA	TRBJ2-7	ASSFLPAVAGVGEQY
TRBV14	NA	TRBJ1-6	ASSQIISSPLH
TRBV5-4	NA	TRBJ2-2	ASSLRGQANTGELF
TRBV19	NA	TRBJ1-6	ASSLGQGVSPLH
TRBV7-9	NA	TRBJ1-1	ASSASVTEAF
TRBV10-3	NA	TRBJ2-6	AISGFGTGANVLT
TRBV5-1	NA	TRBJ1-2	ASSATGADYGYT
TRBV28	NA	TRBJ2-5	ASRGAAGETQY
TRBV20-1	few	TRBJ2-3	SASGTATDTQY
TRBV6-5	NA	TRBJ1-1	ASSLGQAMAEAF
TRBV5-1	NA	TRBJ2-5	ASSAASGGEETQY
TRBV4-1	NA	TRBJ1-2	ASSQEGRQGGGYT